This T cell receptor (beta chain) was sequenced during a study of cytomegalovirus exposure and HLA in healthy donors. Looking at the study overall: The study placed about 81% of its roughly 410 genotyped donors in the Caucasian-associated ancestry cluster. Points from the study as a whole: TCR beta V- and J-gene trimming was later associated with a missense DCLRE1C variant. TCR beta V segments were, for the most part, productive about 87% or about 30% of the time in an earlier analysis.

Of note for this clone: The antigen remains undetermined.

Germline V gene sequence: CDR1 SGHDT, CDR2 YYEEEE. The CDR3 totals 14 residues. With 5 bases removed from V and 0 bases from J, the gap between germline ends came to 11 bases. Primers included in the PCR were 60 Vbeta and 13 Jbeta primers. Profiled with immunoSEQ multiplex PCR; TCRdb holds only in-frame clones, not every one. In the table there are around 180,000 clones, around 80% of which are singletons. The V call is TRBV5-6, the J call TRBJ2-5; the D gene is possibly TRBD2 (6 bases). Sequenced: PBMCs. The sequence derives from a woman aged 25 to 39 in good health and CMV-seropositive. The CDR3 region has the DNA TGTGCCAGCAGTTGGGGGGATTACCAAGAGACCCAGTACTTC. It specifies CASSWGDYQETQYF.